Listed here are 28 T cell receptor beta chains from one sample, sequenced in a study of cytomegalovirus exposure and HLA in healthy donors. The PCR contained 60 Vbeta and 13 Jbeta primers. Profiled with immunoSEQ multiplex PCR; TCRdb holds only in-frame clones, not every one. The sample yields fewer than 70,000 clones, roughly 74% seen once. Sequencing was performed on PBMCs. The receptors shown here come from a woman aged 55-69 years in good health and CMV-seropositive.

This chain uses TRBV9 with TRBJ2-1; 8 nucleotides align to TRBD2. Losses at the gene ends were 0 bases for V and 7 bases for J; bases not matched to a gene: 6. Germline V gives CDR1 SGDLS, CDR2 YYNGEE. This CDR3 region has 15 residues. The CDR3 DNA sequence: TGTGCCAGCAGCGTAGGTGCGGGGGGCGGGAATGAGCAGTTCTTC. Translated: CASSVGAGGGNEQFF.

This chain uses TRBV7-9 with TRBJ2-7, with 8 bases identical to TRBD1. V lost 3 bases to trimming and J lost 3 bases; unmatched junction nucleotides: 7. The germline CDR1 and CDR2 sequences are SEHNR and FQNEAQ (reference sequence). The CDR3 sequence is 15 residues long. CDR3 coding DNA: TGTGCCAGCAGCTTTACAGGGGGAACCTACTACGAGCAGTACTTC. Translated: CASSFTGGTYYEQYF. Drawing the rest from reference TRBV7-9 and TRBJ2-7, the complete variable domain is DTGVSQNPRHKITKRGQNVTFRCDPISEHNRLYWYRQTLGQGPEFLTYFQNEAQLEKSRLLSDRFSAERPKGSFSTLEIQRTEQGDSAMYLCASSFTGGTYYEQYFGPGTRLTVT.

This clone was counted only a few times. The J gene is TRBJ1-2, the V gene TRBV27; tentatively, D is TRBD1 (6 bases). CDR1 is MNHEY, CDR2 SMNVEV, per germline (reference sequence). The V end was cut by 2 bases, the J end by 8 bases, with 12 bases between. The CDR3 totals 13 residues. The CDR3 sequence is CASSLGGSRGYTF. The DNA for the CDR3 is TGTGCCAGCAGTTTAGGGGGCTCGAGGGGCTACACCTTC.

This CDR3 reads CASRPGTGGSNEKLFF. The CDR3 DNA sequence: TGTGCCAGCAGACCCGGGACAGGGGGCTCTAATGAAAAACTGTTTTTT. The rearrangement joins TRBV2 to TRBJ1-4; 12 bases match TRBD1. In germline, CDR1 is SNHLY, CDR2 FYNNEI. This CDR3 region has 16 residues. Trimming at V came to 6 bases and at J to 3 bases, leaving 5 bases not matched to a gene. The whole variable domain, remainder taken from reference TRBV2 and TRBJ1-4, is EPEVTQTPSHQVTQMGQEVILRCVPISNHLYFYWYRQILGQKVEFLVSFYNNEISEKSEIFDDQFSVERPDGSNFTLKIRSTKLEDSAMYFCASRPGTGGSNEKLFFGSGTQLSVL.

The sample holds one count of this clone. One end of the junction fails to match germline, which may point to a read error. V and J are TRBV2 and TRBJ1-1; D gene ambiguous. Germline V gives CDR1 SNHLY, CDR2 FYNNEI. This CDR3 spans 14 amino acids. The CDR3 DNA follows: TGTGCCAGCCGTGAGAGGGCAAGGAACACTGAAGCTTTCTTT. This translates into CASRERARNTEAFF.

The chain combines TRBV18 with TRBJ2-7, with 9 bases that match TRBD2. The CDR3 is 13 residues long. V was clipped by 3 bases and J by 7 bases; unmatched bases: 4. Looked up from germline, CDR1 is KGHSH and CDR2 is LQKENI. The CDR3 nucleotides read TGTGCCAGCTCACCGGGACTAGCCCAAGAGCAGTACTTC. Translated, it gives CASSPGLAQEQYF.

J is TRBJ2-3 and V is TRBV28; the match to TRBD1 covers 8 bases. J gave up 0 bases and V 7 bases, and 12 bases lay outside the gene matches. The CDR3 totals 17 residues. Germline CDR1 and CDR2: MDHEN and SYDVKM. The CDR3: CASKNSQGARSTDTQYF. The CDR3 region has the DNA TGTGCCAGCAAAAACAGTCAGGGGGCCCGGAGCACAGATACGCAGTATTTT.

J is TRBJ2-7 and V is TRBV6-1; TRBD1 matches 9 bases. The CDR3 length is 14 residues. Germline lookup yields CDR1 MNHNS and CDR2 SASEGT. V gave up 5 bases and J gave up 3 bases; unmatched junction bases: 5. The CDR3 DNA is TGTGCCAGCAGTAGGGACAGGGTCAGCTACGAGCAGTACTTC. Amino acids: CASSRDRVSYEQYF.

This rearrangement joins TRBV7-9 to TRBJ1-4, with 7 bases matching TRBD1. V shed 3 bases and J 2 bases; nucleotides not matched to a gene: 0. The germline V gene encodes CDR1 SEHNR and CDR2 FQNEAQ (reference sequence). CDR3 size: 14 residues. CDR3 protein: CASSLGQTNEKLFF. CDR3 bases: TGTGCCAGCAGCTTGGGACAGACTAATGAAAAACTGTTTTTT. The whole variable domain, remainder taken from reference TRBV7-9 and TRBJ1-4, is DTGVSQNPRHKITKRGQNVTFRCDPISEHNRLYWYRQTLGQGPEFLTYFQNEAQLEKSRLLSDRFSAERPKGSFSTLEIQRTEQGDSAMYLCASSLGQTNEKLFFGSGTQLSVL.

This sequence joins TRBV5-1 and TRBJ2-1, with 15 bases identical to TRBD2. The germline CDR1 and CDR2 sequences are SGHRS and YFSETQ. The CDR3 length is 15 residues. V gave up 3 bases and J gave up 9 bases; unmatched junction bases: 4. CDR3 residues: CASSSGTSGRIEQFF. The CDR3 nucleotides are TGCGCCAGCAGCTCCGGGACTAGCGGGAGGATTGAGCAGTTCTTC.

The rearrangement uses TRBV5-5 and TRBJ1-1, with TRBD1 identical over 7 bases. The CDR3 totals 15 residues. J lost 1 base, V lost 2 bases, and 5 bases had no gene match. CDR1 is SGHKS, CDR2 YYEKEE, per germline (reference sequence). This chain's CDR3 is CASSLQGWGNTEAFF. The CDR3 DNA is TGTGCCAGCAGCTTACAGGGGTGGGGGAACACTGAAGCTTTCTTT. The full variable domain, in which reference TRBV5-5 and TRBJ1-1 provide the parts outside the CDR3, is DAGVTQSPTHLIKTRGQQVTLRCSPISGHKSVSWYQQVLGQGPQFIFQYYEKEERGRGNFPDRFSARQFPNYSSELNVNALLLGDSALYLCASSLQGWGNTEAFFGQGTRLTVV.

This clone was detected a few times. Other nucleotide sequences from this sample produce the same CDR3. The chain couples TRBV9 to TRBJ1-1; 9 positions match TRBD1. The CDR3 runs 16 residues. Trimming cost V 0 bases and J 7 bases; bases outside gene matches: 10. The V gene's germline CDR1 is SGDLS and CDR2 YYNGEE. The chain's CDR3 is CASSVGVTGGVNEAFF. The DNA of the CDR3 is TGTGCCAGCAGCGTAGGCGTGACAGGGGGTGTAAATGAAGCTTTCTTT.

The genes are TRBV19 and TRBJ2-7; D may be TRBD1 (5 bases). Trimming took off 7 bases at V and 5 bases at J, with 15 bases between the two ends. The CDR3 sequence is 13 residues long. Germline loops: CDR1 LNHDA, CDR2 SQIVND (reference sequence). The CDR3: CASNPRESDEQYF. For the CDR3, the DNA is TGTGCCAGTAACCCCAGGGAATCCGACGAGCAGTACTTC.

The chain links TRBV5-1 to TRBJ2-3; a weak D match, TRBD1 (6 bases). Germline values: CDR1 SGHRS, CDR2 YFSETQ. The CDR3 consists of 12 residues. Trimming took off 5 bases at V and 12 bases at J, with 16 bases between the two ends. CDR3 sequence reads: CASSPPGHRQYF. The DNA for the CDR3 is TGCGCCAGCAGTCCTCCGGGACACCGTCAGTATTTT. The full variable domain, rest sourced from reference TRBV5-1 and TRBJ2-3, is KAGVTQTPRYLIKTRGQQVTLSCSPISGHRSVSWYQQTPGQGLQFLFEYFSETQRNKGNFPGRFSGRQFSNSRSEMNVSTLELGDSALYLCASSPPGHRQYFGPGTRLTVL.

V and J are TRBV6-6 and TRBJ2-7, with D possibly being TRBD1 (5 bases). The V gene lost 3 bases and the J gene lost 2 bases, with 8 bases spanning the gap. From germline, CDR1 is MNHNY and CDR2 SVGAGI (reference sequence). The CDR3 is 13 residues long. This CDR3 reads CASSYQGTYEQYF. Written as DNA, the CDR3 is TGTGCCAGCAGTTATCAGGGTACCTACGAGCAGTACTTC.

A word on this clone: Other DNA sequences in this sample translate to the same CDR3. The chain uses TRBV5-1 and TRBJ1-5; TRBD1 matches at 7 bases. With 4 bases clipped from V and 7 bases from J, the junction kept 5 bases outside the gene matches. The germline V gene has CDR1 SGHRS and CDR2 YFSETQ. The CDR3 loop spans 13 amino acids. The CDR3 sequence is CASSPTGNQPQHF. The CDR3 DNA sequence: TGCGCCAGCAGCCCGACAGGGAACCAGCCCCAGCATTTT.

The V and J genes are TRBV5-1 and TRBJ2-3; TRBD2 aligns across 8 bases. The V segment lost 1 base and the J segment 4 bases; nucleotides outside the gene matches: 2. This CDR3 is built from 14 residues. Germline values: CDR1 SGHRS, CDR2 YFSETQ. The CDR3 here is CASSLNGRADTQYF. As DNA, the CDR3 is TGCGCCAGCAGCTTGAACGGGAGGGCAGATACGCAGTATTTT.

The chain couples TRBV28 to TRBJ1-5, with no clear D. Trimming removed 6 bases from V and 0 bases from J, with 3 bases in between. Germline assignment: CDR1 MDHEN and CDR2 SYDVKM. This CDR3 has 12 amino acids. CDR3 DNA sequence: TGTGCCAGCAGCTATAGCAATCAGCCCCAGCATTTT. This gives the protein CASSYSNQPQHF.

The rearrangement joins TRBV6-6 to TRBJ1-1; D gene uncertain. CDR3 length equals 12 residues. Trimming stripped 5 bases from V and 8 bases from J, with 12 bases between. Germline assignment: CDR1 MNHNY and CDR2 SVGAGI (reference sequence). DNA of the CDR3: TGTGCCAGCAGTCGGCCCGGAGAGGAAGCTTTCTTT. The encoded protein is CASSRPGEEAFF.

V gene TRBV19 combines with J gene TRBJ2-1; TRBD1 is a possible D gene (6 bases). Germline V lookup: CDR1 LNHDA, CDR2 SQIVND (reference sequence). V was clipped by 3 bases and J by 7 bases, with 16 bases between them. The CDR3 has 15 amino acids. CDR3 nucleotides: TGTGCCAGTAGTATCTACAGGGAAAACAGGAATGAGCAGTTCTTC. Its protein product is CASSIYRENRNEQFF.

The V gene is TRBV20-1, the J gene TRBJ2-1; no clear D gene. V dropped 3 bases and J dropped 7 bases, with 7 bases sitting between them. The CDR3 is 11 amino acids. Germline CDR1 is DFQATT and CDR2 is SNEGSKA (reference sequence). CDR3: CSASLFNEQFF. The CDR3 nucleotides read TGCAGTGCTAGTCTCTTTAATGAGCAGTTCTTC.

The gene calls are TRBV2 and TRBJ2-1; D remains ambiguous. Deletions cut 5 bases from V and 6 bases from J, with 8 bases between. The CDR3 is 12 residues long. Germline V gene sequence: CDR1 SNHLY, CDR2 FYNNEI. The CDR3 region has the DNA TGTGCCAGCAGTCTTAGTCGCAATGAGCAGTTCTTC. Translation gives CASSLSRNEQFF. The full variable domain, in which reference TRBV2 and TRBJ2-1 provide the parts outside the CDR3, is EPEVTQTPSHQVTQMGQEVILRCVPISNHLYFYWYRQILGQKVEFLVSFYNNEISEKSEIFDDQFSVERPDGSNFTLKIRSTKLEDSAMYFCASSLSRNEQFFGPGTRLTVL.

This clone is large. The gene calls are TRBV2 and TRBJ1-1, with 9 bases that match TRBD1. Trimming removed 9 bases from V and 6 bases from J; junction bases left unmatched: 8. There are 13 residues in the CDR3. CDR1 is SNHLY and CDR2 is FYNNEI in the germline V gene. CDR3 DNA sequence: TGTGCCAGGGGTACAGGGGGCGCGTCTGAAGCTTTCTTT. Its protein product is CARGTGGASEAFF.

J is TRBJ2-7 and V is TRBV5-1; perhaps TRBD1 as D (5 bases). Trimming shortened V by 3 bases and J by 3 bases, and 7 bases separated the two germline ends. The CDR3 consists of 12 residues. Per the germline V gene, CDR1 is SGHRS and CDR2 is YFSETQ. CDR3 protein: CASSSQGYEQYF. The CDR3 DNA reads TGCGCCAGCAGCTCGCAGGGCTACGAGCAGTACTTC.

V gene TRBV6-4 combines with J gene TRBJ2-1; 12 nucleotides agree with TRBD2. J was trimmed by 4 bases and V by 3 bases; bases with no gene match: 7. This CDR3 spans 17 amino acids. Germline V gene data show CDR1 as MRHNA and CDR2 as SNTAGT. The CDR3 nucleotides read TGTGCCAGCAGTGAACAGCCTAGCGGGGGGGCATACAATGAGCAGTTCTTC. It is translated as CASSEQPSGGAYNEQFF.

The chain has TRBV5-4 and TRBJ2-6; D possibly corresponds to TRBD1 (6 bases). The germline V and J ends were trimmed by 5 bases and 2 bases, with 11 bases remaining between them. CDR1 and CDR2 from the germline V gene are SGHNT and YYREEE (reference sequence). CDR3 length: 15 residues. In nucleotides, the CDR3 is TGTGCCAGCAGTTCCAGGGGAGCTGGGGCCAACGTCCTGACTTTC. Its protein product is CASSSRGAGANVLTF.

A remark on this clone: Other DNA sequences of this sample code for an identical CDR3. This chain uses TRBV10-2 with TRBJ2-3; D unclear. The V gene's germline CDR1 is WSHSY and CDR2 SAAADI. The ends were cut back, 8 bases at V and 3 bases at J, with 12 bases in the middle. The CDR3 covers 13 residues. The CDR3 protein is CASSASGTDTQYF. In nucleotides, the CDR3 is TGCGCCAGCTCCGCATCGGGTACAGATACGCAGTATTTT.

With respect to this clone: Mismatch with germline at one junction end may stem from a read error. The chain carries TRBV5-1 and TRBJ1-4; 8 positions match TRBD1. CDR3 length: 14 residues. Germline V gives CDR1 SGHRS, CDR2 YFSETQ. DNA of the CDR3: TGCGTCAGCAGCTGGGACAGGCCACCTGAAAAACTGTTTTTT. This codes for CVSSWDRPPEKLFF.